The 28 T cell receptor beta chains reported below all come from one sample, sequenced in a study of cytomegalovirus exposure and HLA in healthy donors. The primer mix had 60 Vbeta and 13 Jbeta primers. The protocol was immunoSEQ multiplex PCR, while the TCRdb copy is restricted to in-frame clones and leaves out a portion. The profile shows 110,000 to 150,000 clones, around 80% of them singletons. Sample: PBMCs. The origin of the receptors is a man younger than 35 in good health and CMV-seropositive.

In DNA form, the CDR3 reads TGTGCCAGCAGTTTCTACAGGGGGTTAGGCACTGAAGCTTTCTTT. It specifies CASSFYRGLGTEAFF. The chain is built from TRBV6-5 and TRBJ1-1; TRBD1 matches at 8 bases. The CDR3 is 15 amino acids. J lost 4 bases, V lost 4 bases, and 8 bases had no gene match. Germline V CDR1 and CDR2: MNHEY, SVGAGI.

J is TRBJ2-1 and V is TRBV7-9, with 9 positions matching TRBD2. Germline V gene sequence: CDR1 SEHNR, CDR2 FQNEAQ (reference sequence). This CDR3 region has 15 residues. V shed 1 base and J 6 bases; nucleotides not matched to a gene: 4. In DNA form, the CDR3 reads TGTGCCAGCAGCTTAGAGCTAGCGGGACGCAATGAGCAGTTCTTC. Its protein product is CASSLELAGRNEQFF.

V gene TRBV11-2 combines with J gene TRBJ2-1, with 9 nucleotides matching TRBD2. This CDR3 is 17 amino acids long. The junction had 5 bases not matched to a gene; V was cut back by 2 bases and J by 0 bases. Germline loops: CDR1 SGHAT, CDR2 FQNNGV. The CDR3 protein is CASSLRLAESSYNEQFF. The CDR3 DNA is TGTGCCAGCAGCTTAAGACTAGCGGAAAGCTCCTACAATGAGCAGTTCTTC.

V is TRBV6-1 and J is TRBJ2-5; TRBD2 matches at 9 bases. In germline, CDR1 is MNHNS, CDR2 SASEGT. V was pared by 5 bases and J by 2 bases, with 6 bases of the junction left unmatched. This CDR3 has 15 residues. The CDR3 DNA follows: TGTGCCAGCAGTTGGGCTAGCGGGGTACAAGAGACCCAGTACTTC. This encodes CASSWASGVQETQYF.

The CDR3 here is CASSLGFDRELHTEAFF. The DNA of the CDR3 is TGTGCCAGCAGTTTAGGTTTCGACAGGGAACTCCACACTGAAGCTTTCTTT. The gene calls are TRBV27 and TRBJ1-1; 7 bases align to TRBD1. Germline lookup yields CDR1 MNHEY and CDR2 SMNVEV (reference sequence). V shed 2 bases, J shed 3 bases, and the junction held 12 bases outside the gene matches. This CDR3 contains 17 residues.

The chain has TRBV7-6 and TRBJ1-4; tentative D call: TRBD1 (6 bases). V lost 2 bases and J lost 5, with 18 bases in between. Germline V gene sequence: CDR1 SGHVS, CDR2 FNYEAQ. The CDR3 consists of 17 residues. The CDR3 DNA sequence: TGTGCCAGCAGCTTATACAGCTCGGACAGCCTCAATGAAAAACTGTTTTTT. Protein product: CASSLYSSDSLNEKLFF.

The chain joins TRBV28 to TRBJ1-2, with D possibly TRBD1 on 6 matching bases. Germline V gene sequence: CDR1 MDHEN, CDR2 SYDVKM. This CDR3 contains 15 residues. The V and J ends lost 3 bases and 4 bases respectively, with 15 bases between them. CDR3 nucleotides: TGTGCCAGCAGTTTGGAAGGGCAGGGGCGCTATGGCTACACCTTC. This codes for CASSLEGQGRYGYTF.

This rearrangement joins TRBV5-1 to TRBJ2-7, with D perhaps matching TRBD2 (5 bases). Germline values: CDR1 SGHRS, CDR2 YFSETQ. The V end was cut by 1 base, the J end by 0 bases, with 11 bases between. This CDR3 spans 15 amino acids. The CDR3 loop is CASSLQEDPSYEQYF. CDR3 sequence (DNA): TGCGCCAGCAGCTTGCAGGAGGATCCCTCCTACGAGCAGTACTTC.

This chain uses TRBV28 with TRBJ2-1; TRBD2 is a possible D gene (5 bases). Germline-derived CDR1 and CDR2 are MDHEN and SYDVKM. The CDR3 is made up of 14 amino acids. V shed 2 bases and J shed 6 bases, with 11 bases lying between them. The CDR3: CASSLVRAFNEQFF. The DNA for the CDR3 is TGTGCCAGCAGTTTAGTGAGGGCCTTCAATGAGCAGTTCTTC.

The V call is TRBV11-2, the J call TRBJ1-4; D not certain. The CDR3 loop spans 12 amino acids. Trimming removed 1 base at V and 7 bases at J, with 4 bases between. Germline lookup yields CDR1 SGHAT and CDR2 FQNNGV. The CDR3 DNA follows: TGTGCCAGCAGCTTAGTCGGTGAAAAACTGTTTTTT. Encoded protein: CASSLVGEKLFF.

The rearrangement joins TRBV29-1 to TRBJ2-5; 10 bases line up with TRBD2. CDR1 is SQVTM and CDR2 is ANQGSEA in the germline V gene. The CDR3 loop spans 12 amino acids. CDR3 residues: CSSGRYRETQYF. CDR3 nucleotides: TGCAGTAGCGGGAGGTATCGGGAGACCCAGTACTTC.

The rearrangement joins TRBV27 to TRBJ2-5; TRBD1 agrees at 7 bases. Trimming at V came to 2 bases and at J to 2 bases, leaving 8 bases not matched to a gene. CDR1 is MNHEY and CDR2 is SMNVEV in the germline V gene (reference sequence). This CDR3 has 16 residues. The CDR3 DNA is TGTGCCAGCAGTTTACCCCCAGGGGGTCCACAAGAGACCCAGTACTTC. Amino acids: CASSLPPGGPQETQYF.

V gene TRBV5-6 combines with J gene TRBJ1-5; D gene uncertain. Trimming took 4 bases from V and 3 from J, leaving 14 bases between them. There are 15 residues in the CDR3. Per germline, CDR1 SGHDT and CDR2 YYEEEE. CDR3 nucleotide sequence: TGTGCCAGCAGCCTCGTCGGACGGGACAATCAGCCCCAGCATTTT. It translates to CASSLVGRDNQPQHF.

The chain links TRBV6-1 to TRBJ2-7; 13 bases align to TRBD2. Germline lookup yields CDR1 MNHNS and CDR2 SASEGT. V was pared by 3 bases and J by 6 bases, with 11 bases of the junction left unmatched. The CDR3 is 17 residues long. In DNA form, the CDR3 reads TGTGCCAGCAGTGACCGACTTAGGACTAGCGGGAGCGGCGAGCAGTACTTC. Translation: CASSDRLRTSGSGEQYF.

This chain links TRBV19 with TRBJ1-5; TRBD1 aligns across 10 bases. The germline CDR1 and CDR2 sequences are LNHDA and SQIVND (reference sequence). The V and J ends lost 3 bases and 4 bases, in that order; junction bases with no gene match: 3. This CDR3 has 15 amino acids. CDR3 sequence reads: CASSIDRGLNQPQHF. The CDR3 nucleotides read TGTGCCAGTAGTATTGACAGGGGGCTGAATCAGCCCCAGCATTTT.

The sample holds a few counts of this clone. The rearrangement joins TRBV5-1 to TRBJ1-1, with a possible D match to TRBD1 (6 bases). The germline V gene encodes CDR1 SGHRS and CDR2 YFSETQ. V lost 4 bases and J lost 0, with 16 bases in between. The length of the CDR3 is 16 residues. In nucleotides, the CDR3 is TGCGCCAGCAGCGTACGAGACAGGCGCATGAACACTGAAGCTTTCTTT. Its translation is CASSVRDRRMNTEAFF.

This clone was detected once. The genes are TRBV7-2 and TRBJ1-1, with D maybe TRBD1 (5 bases). The germline gives CDR1 SGHTA, CDR2 FQGNSA. The CDR3 consists of 18 residues. The germline V and J ends were trimmed by 1 base and 2 bases, with 20 bases remaining between them. The CDR3 sequence is CASSLVSGGAGRNTEAFF. The CDR3, as DNA: TGTGCCAGCAGCTTAGTTTCGGGCGGAGCGGGGCGTAACACTGAAGCTTTCTTT. Supplemented by reference TRBV7-2 and TRBJ1-1, the full variable domain reads GAGVSQSPSNKVTEKGKDVELRCDPISGHTALYWYRQSLGQGLEFLIYFQGNSAPDKSGLPSDRFSAERTGGSVSTLTIQRTQQEDSAVYLCASSLVSGGAGRNTEAFFGQGTRLTVV.

V gene TRBV30 combines with J gene TRBJ2-2, with TRBD2 matching 14 bases. Germline V CDR1 and CDR2: GTSNPN, SVGIG (reference sequence). The CDR3 has 19 residues. J lost 2 bases, V lost 3 bases, and 11 bases had no gene match. The CDR3 is CAWRRLRTSGRNNTGELFF. The CDR3 DNA reads as TGTGCCTGGAGGAGACTCAGGACTAGCGGGAGGAATAACACCGGGGAGCTGTTTTTT.

The J gene is TRBJ1-4, the V gene TRBV5-1, with 8 bases that match TRBD1. Germline CDR1 is SGHRS and CDR2 is YFSETQ. J lost 8 bases, V lost 3 bases, and 12 bases had no gene match. The CDR3 runs to 16 residues. The CDR3 DNA sequence: TGCGCCAGCAGCTCGGCTCGGACAGGGCTAAAGGAAAAACTGTTTTTT. Protein sequence: CASSSARTGLKEKLFF.

V and J are TRBV28 and TRBJ1-4, with a weak D call TRBD1 (5 bases). Trimming cost V 0 bases and J 7 bases, with 15 bases left between them. Germline CDR1 and CDR2: MDHEN and SYDVKM. This CDR3 spans 16 amino acids. The CDR3 nucleotides are TGTGCCAGCAGTTTATGGGGAGGGGATTCAGGTGAAAAACTGTTTTTT. Protein product: CASSLWGGDSGEKLFF. The full variable domain, completed using reference TRBV28 and TRBJ1-4, is DVKVTQSSRYLVKRTGEKVFLECVQDMDHENMFWYRQDPGLGLRLIYFSYDVKMKEKGDIPEGYSVSREKKERFSLILESASTNQTSMYLCASSLWGGDSGEKLFFGSGTQLSVL.

This clone was counted a single time. This chain uses TRBV19 with TRBJ2-7; 9 bases match TRBD2. Germline V CDR1 and CDR2: LNHDA, SQIVND (reference sequence). The CDR3 covers 14 residues. V gave up 4 bases and J gave up 3 bases; unmatched junction bases: 4. Here the CDR3 DNA reads TGTGCCAGTAGTAGGGCTAGCGGGATCTACGAGCAGTACTTC. It yields the protein CASSRASGIYEQYF.

This clone appeared a few times. V and J are TRBV19 and TRBJ1-1; D remains unclear. Between the trimmed V and J ends, which lost 6 bases and 1 base, there was a span of 9 bases. There are 13 residues in the CDR3. CDR1 LNHDA and CDR2 SQIVND come from the germline V gene (reference sequence). Here the CDR3 reads CASSYGWNTEAFF. CDR3 DNA: TGTGCCAGTAGCTACGGTTGGAACACTGAAGCTTTCTTT.

The genes are TRBV18 and TRBJ2-7; TRBD2 aligns across 11 bases. Looked up from germline, CDR1 is KGHSH and CDR2 is LQKENI. V gave up 3 bases and J gave up 5 bases; unmatched junction bases: 6. The CDR3 is made up of 15 amino acids. The CDR3 nucleotides are TGTGCCAGCTCACCTAATAGCGGGAGGGGCCACGAGCAGTACTTC. It codes for CASSPNSGRGHEQYF.

The J gene is TRBJ1-1, the V gene TRBV7-3; D uncertain. V dropped 1 base and J dropped 1 base, with 16 bases sitting between them. The CDR3 has 17 residues. Germline-derived CDR1 and CDR2 are SGHTA and FQGTGA. CDR3 amino acids: CASSLNRPGMGNTEAFF. CDR3 bases: TGTGCCAGCAGCTTAAATCGGCCAGGTATGGGGAACACTGAAGCTTTCTTT.

This clone was seen more than once but under ten times. The rearrangement joins TRBV6-5 to TRBJ1-1; perhaps TRBD1 as D (6 bases). CDR1 and CDR2 from the germline V gene are MNHEY and SVGAGI. The CDR3 covers 13 residues. Trimming left V 0 bases short and J 8 bases short, with 10 bases between. In DNA, the CDR3 is TGTGCCAGCAGTTACTCTCCGGGGACAGAAGCTTTCTTT. It yields the protein CASSYSPGTEAFF.

The J gene is TRBJ1-1, the V gene TRBV2, with unresolved D. Germline V lookup: CDR1 SNHLY, CDR2 FYNNEI. V lost 3 bases and J 1 base, leaving 12 bases between the germline ends. The CDR3 is made up of 15 amino acids. The CDR3 nucleotides are TGTGCCAGCAGTGATCACGAGGGTCCGAACACTGAAGCTTTCTTT. Its translation: CASSDHEGPNTEAFF.

The chain combines TRBV14 with TRBJ2-7; 7 bases map to TRBD1. Germline V lookup: CDR1 SGHDN, CDR2 FVKESK. The CDR3 has 14 residues. The ends lost 4 bases at V and 3 bases at J; junction bases unmatched: 6. This CDR3 is CASSRGTVNYEQYF. The CDR3 region has the DNA TGTGCCAGCAGCCGAGGGACAGTCAACTACGAGCAGTACTTC.

In its sample, this clone was seen a few times. The chain uses TRBV6-1 and TRBJ1-5, with D possibly TRBD1 on 5 matching bases. Germline assignment: CDR1 MNHNS and CDR2 SASEGT. This CDR3 has 13 residues. Trimming stripped 0 bases from V and 7 bases from J, with 7 bases between. CDR3 sequence: CASSEARGQPQHF. The CDR3 coding sequence is TGTGCCAGCAGTGAAGCGCGGGGCCAGCCCCAGCATTTT.